This T cell receptor (beta chain) was retrieved from a study of T-cell memory formation after mild COVID-19. This clonotype appeared a single time. The junction differs from germline at one of its ends, possibly a read error. TCRdb reprocessed the 5' RACE reads with MiXCR, giving one entry per CDR3 protein. This repertoire shows 350,000 to 550,000 distinct CDR3 sequences, over 15% found once; its top ten account for 20% to 25%. The CDR3 loop spans 17 amino acids. V usage is TRBV12-3 or TRBV12-4 and J usage is TRBJ2-3; maybe TRBD2 (5 bases). The sequence was collected from a man aged 18 to 30 who had mild COVID-19 (a few samples of this study predate the infection). Cell type and time point are not known. The specimen was PBMCs or a T cell subset sorted from them (not recorded which). The CDR3 sequence is CASSFGYGSRSTYTQYF. CDR3 bases: TGTGCCAGCAGTTTCGGGTATGGGAGTAGATCCACATATACGCAGTATTTT.